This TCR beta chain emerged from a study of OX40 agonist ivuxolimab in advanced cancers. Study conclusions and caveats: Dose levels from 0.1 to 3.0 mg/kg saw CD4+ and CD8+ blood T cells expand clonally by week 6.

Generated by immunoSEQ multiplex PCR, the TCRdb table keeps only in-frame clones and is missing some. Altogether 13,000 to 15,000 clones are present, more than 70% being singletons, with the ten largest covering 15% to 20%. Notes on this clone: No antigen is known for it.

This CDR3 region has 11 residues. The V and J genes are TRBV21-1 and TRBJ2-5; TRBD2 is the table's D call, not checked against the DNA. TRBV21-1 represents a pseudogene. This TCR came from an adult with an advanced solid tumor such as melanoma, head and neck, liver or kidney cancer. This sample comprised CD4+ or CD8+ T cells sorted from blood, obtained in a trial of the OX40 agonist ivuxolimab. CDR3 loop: CASSELHSQYF. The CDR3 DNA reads TGTGCCAGCAGCGAGCTGCATTCCCAGTACTTC.